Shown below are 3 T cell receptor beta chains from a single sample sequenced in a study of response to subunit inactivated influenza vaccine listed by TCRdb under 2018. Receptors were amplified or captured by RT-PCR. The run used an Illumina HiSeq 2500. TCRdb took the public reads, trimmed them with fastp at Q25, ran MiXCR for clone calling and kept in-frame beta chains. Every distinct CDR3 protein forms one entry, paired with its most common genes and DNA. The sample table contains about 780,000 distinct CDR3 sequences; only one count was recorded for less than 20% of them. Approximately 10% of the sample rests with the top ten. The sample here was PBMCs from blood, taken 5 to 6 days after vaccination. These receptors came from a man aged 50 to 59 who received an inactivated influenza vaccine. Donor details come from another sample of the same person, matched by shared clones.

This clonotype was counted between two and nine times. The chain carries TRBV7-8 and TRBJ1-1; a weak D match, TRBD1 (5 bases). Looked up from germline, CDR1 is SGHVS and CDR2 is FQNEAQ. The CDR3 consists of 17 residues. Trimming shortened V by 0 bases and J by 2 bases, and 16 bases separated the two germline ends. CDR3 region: CASSLAGTGLSNTEAFF. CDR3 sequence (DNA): TGTGCCAGCAGCTTAGCTGGGACGGGACTTTCTAACACTGAAGCTTTCTTT.

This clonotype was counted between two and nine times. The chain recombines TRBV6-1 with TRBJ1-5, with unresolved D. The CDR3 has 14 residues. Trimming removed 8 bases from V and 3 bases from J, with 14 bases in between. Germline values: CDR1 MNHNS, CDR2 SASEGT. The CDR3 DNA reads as TGTGCCAGCTCAGGAGGGAGCCCCAATCAGCCCCAGCATTTT. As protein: CASSGGSPNQPQHF.

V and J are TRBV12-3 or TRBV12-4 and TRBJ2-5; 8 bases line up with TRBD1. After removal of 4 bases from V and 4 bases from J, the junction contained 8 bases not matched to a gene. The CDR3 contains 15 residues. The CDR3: CASSYSGGTGETQYF. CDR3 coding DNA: TGTGCCAGCAGTTATTCAGGGGGCACGGGAGAGACCCAGTACTTC.